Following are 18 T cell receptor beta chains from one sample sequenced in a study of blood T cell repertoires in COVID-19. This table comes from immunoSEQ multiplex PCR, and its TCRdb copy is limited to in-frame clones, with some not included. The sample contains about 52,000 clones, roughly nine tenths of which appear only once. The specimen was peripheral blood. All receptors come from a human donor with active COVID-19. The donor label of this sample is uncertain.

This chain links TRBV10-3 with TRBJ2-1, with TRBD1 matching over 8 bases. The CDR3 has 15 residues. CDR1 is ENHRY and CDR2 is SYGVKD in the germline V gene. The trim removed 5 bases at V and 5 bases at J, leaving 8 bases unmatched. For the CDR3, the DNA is TGTGCCATCAGTCCAGGGGGCGGAGGGGACAATGAGCAGTTCTTC. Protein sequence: CAISPGGGGDNEQFF.

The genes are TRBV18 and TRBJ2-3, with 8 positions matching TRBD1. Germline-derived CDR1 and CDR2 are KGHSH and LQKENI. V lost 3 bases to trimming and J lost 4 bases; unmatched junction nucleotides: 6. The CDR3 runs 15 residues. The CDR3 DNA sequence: TGTGCCAGCTCACCGGACAGGGCTTTATCAGATACGCAGTATTTT. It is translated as CASSPDRALSDTQYF.

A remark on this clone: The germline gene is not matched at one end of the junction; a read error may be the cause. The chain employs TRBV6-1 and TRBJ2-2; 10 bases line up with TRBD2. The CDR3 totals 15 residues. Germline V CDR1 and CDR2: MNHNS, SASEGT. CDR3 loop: CASSKAGGRTGELFF. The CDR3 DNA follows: TGTGCCAGCAGTAAAGCGGGGGGGCGAACCGGGGAGCTGTTTTTT.

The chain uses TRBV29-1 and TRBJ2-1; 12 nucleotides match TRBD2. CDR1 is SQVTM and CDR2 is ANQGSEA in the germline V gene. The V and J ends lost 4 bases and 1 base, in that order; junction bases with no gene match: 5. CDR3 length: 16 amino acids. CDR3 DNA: TGCAGCGTTGGGTCACTAGCGGGGGGTTCCTACAATGAGCAGTTCTTC. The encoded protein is CSVGSLAGGSYNEQFF.

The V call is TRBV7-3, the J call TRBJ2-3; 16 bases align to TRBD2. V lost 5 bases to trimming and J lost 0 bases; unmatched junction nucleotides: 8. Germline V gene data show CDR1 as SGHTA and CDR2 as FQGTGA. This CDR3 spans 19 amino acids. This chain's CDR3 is CASSPKGLAGGLSTDTQYF. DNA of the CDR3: TGTGCCAGCAGCCCAAAGGGACTAGCGGGGGGGCTTAGCACAGATACGCAGTATTTT. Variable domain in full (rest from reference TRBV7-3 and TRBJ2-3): GAGVSQTPSNKVTEKGKYVELRCDPISGHTALYWYRQSLGQGPEFLIYFQGTGAADDSGLPNDRFFAVRPEGSVSTLKIQRTERGDSAVYLCASSPKGLAGGLSTDTQYFGPGTRLTVL.

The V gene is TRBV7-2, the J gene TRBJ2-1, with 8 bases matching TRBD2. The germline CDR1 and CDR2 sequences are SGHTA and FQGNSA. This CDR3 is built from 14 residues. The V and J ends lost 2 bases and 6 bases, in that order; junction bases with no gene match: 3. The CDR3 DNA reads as TGTGCCAGCAGCTTAACTAGCGGTGCCAATGAGCAGTTCTTC. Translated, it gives CASSLTSGANEQFF.

CDR3 nucleotides: TGTGCCAGCAGTGCGGGGGGAGCTAGCACAGATACGCAGTATTTT. Encoded protein: CASSAGGASTDTQYF. The chain couples TRBV6-4 to TRBJ2-3; 7 bases fit TRBD2. Trimming at V came to 4 bases and at J to 0 bases, leaving 4 bases not matched to a gene. Germline CDR1 reads MRHNA; CDR2 reads SNTAGT. CDR3 size: 15 residues.

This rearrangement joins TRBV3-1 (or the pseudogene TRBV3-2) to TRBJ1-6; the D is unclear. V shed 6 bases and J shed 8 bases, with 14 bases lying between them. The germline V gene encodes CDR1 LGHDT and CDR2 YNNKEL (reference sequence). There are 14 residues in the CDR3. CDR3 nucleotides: TGTGCCAGCAGTGGCGCGGTCCAATATTCACCCCTCCACTTT. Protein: CASSGAVQYSPLHF.

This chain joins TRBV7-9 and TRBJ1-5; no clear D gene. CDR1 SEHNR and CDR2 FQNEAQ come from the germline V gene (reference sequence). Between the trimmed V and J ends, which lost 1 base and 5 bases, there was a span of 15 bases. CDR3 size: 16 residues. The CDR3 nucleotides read TGTGCCAGCAGCTTAGACTCGTCCCTACCTCATCAGCCCCAGCATTTT. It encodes CASSLDSSLPHQPQHF.

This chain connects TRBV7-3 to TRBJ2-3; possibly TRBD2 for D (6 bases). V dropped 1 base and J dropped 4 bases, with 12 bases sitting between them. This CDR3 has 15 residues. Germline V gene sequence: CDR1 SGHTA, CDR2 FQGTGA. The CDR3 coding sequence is TGTGCCAGCAGCTTAAATGCACGGAGGGCAGATACGCAGTATTTT. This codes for CASSLNARRADTQYF.

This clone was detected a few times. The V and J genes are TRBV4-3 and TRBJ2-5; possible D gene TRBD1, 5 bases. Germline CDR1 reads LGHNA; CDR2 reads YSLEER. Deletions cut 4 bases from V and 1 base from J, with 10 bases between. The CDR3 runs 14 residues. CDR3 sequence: CASSPQESQETQYF. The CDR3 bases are TGCGCCAGCAGCCCACAGGAATCCCAAGAGACCCAGTACTTC.

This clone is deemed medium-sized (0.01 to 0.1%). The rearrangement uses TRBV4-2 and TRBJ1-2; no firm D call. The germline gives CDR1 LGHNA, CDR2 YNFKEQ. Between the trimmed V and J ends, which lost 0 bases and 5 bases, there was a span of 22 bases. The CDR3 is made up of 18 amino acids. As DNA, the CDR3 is TGTGCCAGCAGCCAAGAGGTATTCTATGTGAACGCAGGATATGGCTACACCTTC. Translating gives CASSQEVFYVNAGYGYTF.

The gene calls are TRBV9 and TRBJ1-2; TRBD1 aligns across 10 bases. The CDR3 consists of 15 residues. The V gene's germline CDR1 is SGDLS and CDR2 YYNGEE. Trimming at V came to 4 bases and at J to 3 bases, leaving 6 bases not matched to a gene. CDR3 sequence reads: CASSPTGGMDYGYTF. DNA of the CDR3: TGTGCCAGCAGCCCGACAGGGGGCATGGACTATGGCTACACCTTC. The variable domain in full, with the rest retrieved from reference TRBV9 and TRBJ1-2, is DSGVTQTPKHLITATGQRVTLRCSPRSGDLSVYWYQQSLDQGLQFLIQYYNGEERAKGNILERFSAQQFPDLHSELNLSSLELGDSALYFCASSPTGGMDYGYTFGSGTRLTVV.

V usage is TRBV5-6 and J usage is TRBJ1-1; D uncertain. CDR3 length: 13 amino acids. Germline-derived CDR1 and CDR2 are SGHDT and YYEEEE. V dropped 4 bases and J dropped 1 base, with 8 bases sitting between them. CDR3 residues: CASSLSRNTEAFF. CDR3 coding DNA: TGTGCCAGCAGCCTTTCTCGGAACACTGAAGCTTTCTTT.

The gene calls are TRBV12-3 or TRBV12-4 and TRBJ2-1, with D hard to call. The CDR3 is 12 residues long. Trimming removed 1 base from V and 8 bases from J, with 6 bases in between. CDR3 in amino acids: CASSLGAHEQFF. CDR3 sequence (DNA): TGTGCCAGCAGTTTAGGGGCCCATGAGCAGTTCTTC.

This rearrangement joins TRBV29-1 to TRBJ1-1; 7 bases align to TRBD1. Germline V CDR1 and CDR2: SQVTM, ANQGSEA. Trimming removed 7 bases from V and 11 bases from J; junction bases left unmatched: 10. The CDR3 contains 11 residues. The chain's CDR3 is CSGQQGPEAFF. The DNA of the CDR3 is TGCAGCGGGCAACAGGGGCCGGAGGCTTTCTTT.

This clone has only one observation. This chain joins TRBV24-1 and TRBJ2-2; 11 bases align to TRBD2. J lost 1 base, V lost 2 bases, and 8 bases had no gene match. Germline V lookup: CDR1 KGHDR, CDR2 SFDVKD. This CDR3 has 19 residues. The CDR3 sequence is CATSDSLASGGMNTGELFF. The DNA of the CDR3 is TGTGCCACCAGTGATTCGTTAGCTAGCGGGGGGATGAACACCGGGGAGCTGTTTTTT.

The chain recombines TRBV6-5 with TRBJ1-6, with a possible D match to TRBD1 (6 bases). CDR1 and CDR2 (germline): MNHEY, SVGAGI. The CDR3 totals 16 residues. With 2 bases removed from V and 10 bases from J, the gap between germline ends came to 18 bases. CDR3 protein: CASSYISDRPESPLHF. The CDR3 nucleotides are TGTGCCAGCAGTTACATTTCGGACAGACCGGAGTCACCCCTCCACTTT.